A single sample is the source of the 14 T cell receptor beta chains below, sequenced in a study of T cell responses to AZD1222 COVID-19 vaccine. The data were produced by immunoSEQ multiplex PCR, yet TCRdb's version contains in-frame clones alone and is incomplete. This sample has some 180,000 clones, with 94% found just once. The material sequenced was peripheral blood, taken 28 days after the second AZD1222 dose. These receptors all stem from an adult who received the AZD1222 COVID-19 vaccine.

This chain links TRBV6-2 or TRBV6-3 with TRBJ1-1; tentatively, D is TRBD1 (5 bases). In germline, CDR1 is MNHEY, CDR2 SVGEGT. The CDR3 extends over 14 amino acids. Trimming cost V 2 bases and J 8 bases, with 15 bases left between them. CDR3 DNA: TGTGCCAGCAGTTACCCGAGCCGGGACGAGGAAGCTTTCTTT. Translating gives CASSYPSRDEEAFF.

The V call is TRBV6-5, the J call TRBJ1-1; 7 bases match TRBD1. J lost 3 bases, V lost 0 bases, and 4 bases had no gene match. This CDR3 has 15 residues. CDR1 is MNHEY, CDR2 SVGAGI, per germline. The DNA for the CDR3 is TGTGCCAGCAGTTACTCTTGGCAGGGGGACACTGAAGCTTTCTTT. It yields the protein CASSYSWQGDTEAFF.

The chain has TRBV11-2 and TRBJ2-7; TRBD2 aligns across 9 bases. Germline V gene lookup returns CDR1 SGHAT and CDR2 FQNNGV. This CDR3 is 14 amino acids long. Trimming took 5 bases from V and 5 from J; bases not matched to a gene: 7. The CDR3 DNA sequence: TGTGCCAGCAGCCCCATCCGACTAGCGGACGAGCAGTACTTC. It codes for CASSPIRLADEQYF. Based on the CDR3 plus reference TRBV11-2 and TRBJ2-7, the full variable domain is EAGVAQSPRYKIIEKRQSVAFWCNPISGHATLYWYQQILGQGPKLLIQFQNNGVVDDSQLPKDRFSAERLKGVDSTLKIQPAKLEDSAVYLCASSPIRLADEQYFGPGTRLTVT.

The chain carries TRBV18 and TRBJ1-6, with 7 nucleotides matching TRBD1. Trimming cost V 2 bases and J 7 bases; bases outside gene matches: 5. The CDR3 runs 15 residues. The germline gives CDR1 KGHSH, CDR2 LQKENI. Here the CDR3 reads CASSPDGTENSPLHF. CDR3 DNA sequence: TGTGCCAGCTCACCAGACGGGACAGAAAATTCACCCCTCCACTTT.

This clone was seen only once. V usage is TRBV7-9 and J usage is TRBJ1-6, with 8 positions matching TRBD1. Germline V gene sequence: CDR1 SEHNR, CDR2 FQNEAQ (reference sequence). The length of the CDR3 is 16 residues. Germline trimming cut 3 bases from V and 3 bases from J; bases unmatched to any gene: 4. DNA for the CDR3: TGTGCCAGCAGCTTTCAGGGGGCCCTCTATAATTCACCCCTCCACTTT. As protein: CASSFQGALYNSPLHF. Combining the CDR3 with reference TRBV7-9 and TRBJ1-6 gives the whole variable domain DTGVSQNPRHKITKRGQNVTFRCDPISEHNRLYWYRQTLGQGPEFLTYFQNEAQLEKSRLLSDRFSAERPKGSFSTLEIQRTEQGDSAMYLCASSFQGALYNSPLHFGNGTRLTVT.

The chain employs TRBV9 and TRBJ2-3; 10 positions match TRBD2. Germline V gene lookup returns CDR1 SGDLS and CDR2 YYNGEE. The V segment lost 1 base and the J segment 4 bases; nucleotides outside the gene matches: 15. The CDR3 totals 19 residues. In DNA form, the CDR3 reads TGTGCCAGCAGCGTATCAATGATGGAACTAGCGGGACATGCAGATACGCAGTATTTT. Translating gives CASSVSMMELAGHADTQYF. Full variable domain (outside the CDR3, taken from reference TRBV9 and TRBJ2-3): DSGVTQTPKHLITATGQRVTLRCSPRSGDLSVYWYQQSLDQGLQFLIQYYNGEERAKGNILERFSAQQFPDLHSELNLSSLELGDSALYFCASSVSMMELAGHADTQYFGPGTRLTVL.

A few counts support this clone. V is TRBV5-6 and J is TRBJ1-1; tentatively, D is TRBD1 (6 bases). Germline lookup yields CDR1 SGHDT and CDR2 YYEEEE. Trimming removed 1 base from V and 4 bases from J, with 14 bases in between. The CDR3 spans 15 residues. The CDR3 is CASSLFRDMGTEAFF. CDR3 in DNA: TGTGCCAGCAGCTTGTTCCGGGACATGGGCACTGAAGCTTTCTTT.

The gene calls are TRBV12-5 and TRBJ2-1; 9 nucleotides line up with TRBD2. CDR3 length equals 15 residues. The V and J ends lost 5 bases and 0 bases, in that order; junction bases with no gene match: 2. Germline CDR1 LGHNT, CDR2 FRNRAP. This CDR3 reads CASGERGASYNEQFF. In DNA form, the CDR3 reads TGTGCTAGTGGTGAGCGGGGGGCCTCCTACAATGAGCAGTTCTTC.

The J gene is TRBJ2-7, the V gene TRBV28; D ambiguous. V lost 6 bases and J lost 0, with 15 bases in between. CDR1 is MDHEN, CDR2 SYDVKM, per germline. The CDR3 is 15 residues long. The CDR3 coding sequence is TGTGCCAGCAGCCCTCGTGAAGCAGGCTCCTACGAGCAGTACTTC. This gives the protein CASSPREAGSYEQYF.

The V call is TRBV28, the J call TRBJ1-3; D is ambiguous. Germline V gene data show CDR1 as MDHEN and CDR2 as SYDVKM. CDR3 length equals 15 residues. Trimming took off 2 bases at V and 0 bases at J, with 8 bases between the two ends. CDR3 bases: TGTGCCAGCAGTTTACTGCCCAGCTCTGGAAACACCATATATTTT. This sequence encodes CASSLLPSSGNTIYF. The full variable domain, with the rest looked up from reference TRBV28 and TRBJ1-3, is DVKVTQSSRYLVKRTGEKVFLECVQDMDHENMFWYRQDPGLGLRLIYFSYDVKMKEKGDIPEGYSVSREKKERFSLILESASTNQTSMYLCASSLLPSSGNTIYFGEGSWLTVV.

The rearrangement joins TRBV4-1 to TRBJ2-7, with 8 bases aligning to TRBD1. The CDR3 has 14 residues. CDR1 is MGHRA, CDR2 YSYEKL, per germline. Losses at the gene ends were 1 base for V and 3 bases for J; bases not matched to a gene: 2. The CDR3 bases are TGCGCCAGCAGCCAAGCAGACAGGGGCTACGAGCAGTACTTC. Protein product: CASSQADRGYEQYF.

The V and J genes are TRBV7-8 and TRBJ1-4; 7 bases line up with TRBD1. From germline, CDR1 is SGHVS and CDR2 FQNEAQ. V shed 6 bases and J 5 bases; nucleotides not matched to a gene: 6. The length of the CDR3 is 14 residues. This chain's CDR3 is CASSRRDRNEKLFF. The CDR3 coding sequence is TGTGCCAGCAGTCGCCGGGACAGAAATGAAAAACTGTTTTTT.

V usage is TRBV11-3 and J usage is TRBJ2-5; D ambiguous. Trimming removed 1 base at V and 2 bases at J, with 17 bases between. In germline, CDR1 is SGHNT, CDR2 YENEEA. The CDR3 length is 17 residues. CDR3 bases: TGTGCCAGCAGCTTAGTAAAATTTGGCCTTCCACAAGAGACCCAGTACTTC. As protein: CASSLVKFGLPQETQYF.

This clone was recorded only once. The chain couples TRBV7-9 to TRBJ2-5; 8 nucleotides match TRBD2. V gave up 4 bases and J gave up 4 bases; unmatched junction bases: 17. The CDR3 totals 18 residues. CDR1 and CDR2 from the germline V gene are SEHNR and FQNEAQ (reference sequence). The CDR3 loop is CASSYLPSREGPGETQYF. CDR3 bases: TGTGCCAGCAGCTATCTCCCGTCCCGGGAGGGCCCAGGAGAGACCCAGTACTTC.